This T cell receptor beta chain was recorded in a study of blood T cell repertoires in COVID-19. Study-wide background: Specimens from acute and convalescent COVID-19 originated in the United States, Italy and Spain. The analysed material was cDNA or gDNA that came from T cells, B-cell-depleted T cells, or PBMCs.

As processed by the authors: It was from reference gene primer amplification that nucleated cell counts were estimated. Profiled with immunoSEQ multiplex PCR; TCRdb holds only in-frame clones, not every one. The V and J calls and clone size were taken over from that table, and D and trimming were inferred from the DNA. The sample consists of approximately 110,000 clones, 80% to 90% of them appearing once. Trimming removed 4 bases from V and 4 bases from J, with 13 bases in between. CDR1 MGHRA and CDR2 YSYEKL come from the germline V gene. This CDR3 has 14 amino acids. The J gene is TRBJ1-1, the V gene TRBV4-1; D not certain. This TCR derives from a woman between 50 and 59 years old with active or convalescent COVID-19. Sequencing input: peripheral blood. CDR3 protein: CASSLTRGFTEAFF. Here the CDR3 DNA reads TGCGCCAGCAGCCTTACTAGAGGGTTCACTGAAGCTTTCTTT.